This TCR beta chain emerged from a study of cytomegalovirus exposure and HLA in healthy donors. J gave up 3 bases and V 0 bases, and 2 bases lay outside the gene matches. Germline CDR1 and CDR2: LGHNA and YSLEER. CDR3 length equals 14 residues. As for this clone: The antigen remains undetermined.

Overall study findings and caveats: Most of the TCR beta V segments (in an earlier analysis) were productive either about 87% or about 30% of the time. A later analysis linked a missense variant in DCLRE1C to the trimming of TCR beta V and J genes.

13 Jbeta primers and 60 Vbeta primers were used for the PCR. Profiling relied on immunoSEQ multiplex PCR, and the TCRdb table lists in-frame clones only, not all of them. The sample holds 90,000 to 130,000 clones; more than 65% are singletons and the top ten take 13%. Input material: PBMCs. The TCR sequence derives from a man aged 25-40 years in good health and CMV-seropositive. The chain couples TRBV4-3 to TRBJ2-7; TRBD2 matches at 7 bases. CDR3 DNA: TGCGCCAGCAGCCAAGACGCTAGCGGCTACGAGCAGTACTTC. The encoded protein is CASSQDASGYEQYF.